These T cell receptor beta chains were read from a single sample in a study of blood T cell repertoires in COVID-19. The data were produced by immunoSEQ multiplex PCR, yet TCRdb's version contains in-frame clones alone and is incomplete. The sample lists about 200,000 clones; around 81% were seen once. The sample consisted of peripheral blood. The receptors originated from a human donor in a cohort sampled during active COVID-19. Each CDR3 is given with its conserved first and last residue. Each record gives: J gene, clone size, V gene, D gene, CDR3 DNA, CDR3 protein. D genes are given only for firm matches. Clone size is stated in some rows and not others, as once, few, many or a class when expanded.

TRBJ2-2 | . | TRBV19 | . | TGTGCCAGTAGTCAACAGGCGAACACCGGGGAGCTGTTTTTT | CASSQQANTGELFF
TRBJ2-7 | . | TRBV4-1 | TRBD1 | TGCGCCAGCAGCCAAGATTGGGGGACAGATTTCTACGAGCAGTACTTC | CASSQDWGTDFYEQYF
TRBJ2-5 | once | TRBV27 | TRBD2 | TGTGCCAGCAGTTTATCGGAAGGGCTAGCGGGTCCTAACGGGGAGACCCAGTACTTC | CASSLSEGLAGPNGETQYF
TRBJ1-1 | . | TRBV6-5 | . | TGTGCCAACAGACACAGCACCAACACTGAAGCTTTCTTT | CANRHSTNTEAFF
TRBJ2-7 | . | TRBV24-1 | TRBD1 | TGTGCCACCAGCCCGGGACAGGGACACGAGCAGTACTTC | CATSPGQGHEQYF
TRBJ1-2 | few | TRBV6-1 | TRBD1 | TGTGCCAGCAGTGAACGGACAGGGTATGGCTACACCTTC | CASSERTGYGYTF
TRBJ2-5 | few | TRBV7-7 | . | TGTGCTAGCAGCTTACGGGGAAGTGCGGAGACCCAGTACTTC | CASSLRGSAETQYF
TRBJ2-1 | once | TRBV21-1 | . | TGTGCCAGCAAGGACCTCACCGGGACAGTTTACAATGAGCAGTTCTTC | CASKDLTGTVYNEQFF
TRBJ1-4 | few | TRBV4-3 | . | TGCGCCAGCAGCCAATCGGGAAATAATGAAAAACTGTTTTTT | CASSQSGNNEKLFF
TRBJ1-2 | many | TRBV4-1 | . | TGCGCCAGCAACCCCGGGGGGGTGGATGGGTATGGCTACACCTTC | CASNPGGVDGYGYTF
TRBJ2-1 | few | TRBV6-5 | TRBD2 | TGTGCCAGCAGTTCTGCTAGCGGTCCAAATGAGCAGTTCTTC | CASSSASGPNEQFF
TRBJ1-1 | once | TRBV19 | . | TGTGCCAGTGATACAGTGAACACTGAAGCTTTCTTT | CASDTVNTEAFF
TRBJ1-6 | . | TRBV6-4 | . | TGTGCCAGCAGTGACTCGCCAGGGGATTCACCCCTCCACTTT | CASSDSPGDSPLHF
TRBJ2-1 | . | TRBV7-9 | TRBD1 | TGTGCCAGCAGCTTAATTGGGAGGACAGGGGTCAATGAGCAGTTCTTC | CASSLIGRTGVNEQFF
TRBJ2-3 | few | TRBV18 | . | TGTGCCAGCTCAGCATCCTTTCGGACAGATACGCAGTATTTT | CASSASFRTDTQYF